This T cell receptor beta chain was found in a study of T cells after yellow fever vaccination. TCRdb ran MiXCR on the 5' RACE reads and lists one entry per CDR3 protein. The sample contains about 20,000 distinct CDR3 sequences, approximately 5.2% of which appear only once. Germline loops: CDR1 MGHRA, CDR2 YSYEKL. The length of the CDR3 is 13 residues. The V gene lost 4 bases and the J gene lost 7 bases, with 11 bases spanning the gap. Ten or more counts support this clonotype. Sequencing was performed on PBMCs, either bulk or a sorted T-cell subset (CD4+, CD8+, memory, or dextramer-sorted; not recorded which), taken more than 40 days after the first yellow fever vaccination. The V call is TRBV4-1, the J call TRBJ2-1; D is ambiguous. This TCR was recovered from a man aged 18 to 30 who received the YFV17D yellow fever vaccine. CDR3: CASSRPSINEQFF. CDR3 bases: TGCGCCAGCAGCCGACCCTCAATAAATGAGCAGTTCTTC.